What follows describes a single TCR beta chain. Among the donors, all were Caucasian adults who lived in Nashville, Tennessee. The V gene lost 5 bases and the J gene lost 8 bases, with 18 bases spanning the gap. The CDR3 contains 14 residues. Germline V lookup: CDR1 SEHNR, CDR2 FQNEAQ (reference sequence). This sample is part of a study of shared clonotypes between healthy human individuals. Several immunoSEQ plates received, in even portions, the genomic DNA of each subset. The authors sequenced unsorted PBMC DNA on ten immunoSEQ deep assay plates. Assay: immunoSEQ multiplex PCR; the TCRdb copy retains only in-frame clones and omits some. Of some 470,000 clones listed, 60% to 85% are singletons.

The source is a woman aged 35 to 49 in good health. Some clones in this sample may be carry-over from other donors' samples. The V call is TRBV7-9, the J call TRBJ1-1; D uncertain. The sample taken for sequencing was PBMCs. The CDR3 sequence: CASSPTQASPEAFF. The CDR3 coding sequence is TGTGCCAGCAGCCCGACGCAGGCCAGCCCAGAAGCTTTCTTT. Full variable domain (outside the CDR3, taken from reference TRBV7-9 and TRBJ1-1): DTGVSQNPRHKITKRGQNVTFRCDPISEHNRLYWYRQTLGQGPEFLTYFQNEAQLEKSRLLSDRFSAERPKGSFSTLEIQRTEQGDSAMYLCASSPTQASPEAFFGQGTRLTVV.